This T cell receptor (beta chain) was captured by sequencing in a study of blood T cell repertoires in COVID-19. Study-wide background: Acute-phase and convalescent COVID-19 samples originated in the United States, Italy and Spain. From T cells, B-cell-depleted T cells, or PBMCs came the material, which was cDNA or gDNA.

Patients from Seattle were sampled longitudinally, starting during active infection. Under the authors' procedure: Amplification of reference gene primers was used by the study to estimate nucleated cell counts. This table comes from immunoSEQ multiplex PCR, and its TCRdb copy is limited to in-frame clones, with some not included. V and J calls and clone size are given by that table; D and trimming were obtained from the DNA. The data hold about 56,000 clones, with 84% observed a single time. The CDR3 is 17 amino acids. What was sequenced was peripheral blood. The source of this sequence is a man in his sixties with COVID-19, enrolled during active disease. The rearrangement joins TRBV12-2 to TRBJ2-3; TRBD2, the table's D call, was not compared with the DNA. TRBV12-2 corresponds to a pseudogene. The DNA for the CDR3 is TGTGCAAGTCGCTTAGCGAGACCTGCACCGGGGGGGAGGACGCAGTATTTT. Encoded protein: CASRLARPAPGGRTQYF.